The present T cell receptor (beta chain) was sequenced within a study of blood T cell dynamics during melanoma immunotherapy. Study-level background: First-line therapy was either pembrolizumab or nivolumab with ipilimumab for metastatic melanoma.

The method was immunoSEQ multiplex PCR; TCRdb's version includes in-frame clones alone and lacks a portion of them. The table records approximately 11,000 clones, 75% to 90% of them present only once. Time point indicated: pre-treatment baseline. Disease control meant complete response, partial response or stable disease at 12 weeks. Germline V gives CDR1 MDHEN, CDR2 SYDVKM. The CDR3 runs to 14 residues. V lost 6 bases and J 0 bases, leaving 9 bases between the germline ends. The chain combines TRBV28 with TRBJ2-4; weak D call: TRBD2 (6 bases). The sample was blood, taken from a patient treated with checkpoint blockade. The receptor's source is a human donor with melanoma. CDR3 coding DNA: TGTGCCAGCAGGGGGACTCAAGCCAAAAACATTCAGTACTTC. It translates to CASRGTQAKNIQYF.